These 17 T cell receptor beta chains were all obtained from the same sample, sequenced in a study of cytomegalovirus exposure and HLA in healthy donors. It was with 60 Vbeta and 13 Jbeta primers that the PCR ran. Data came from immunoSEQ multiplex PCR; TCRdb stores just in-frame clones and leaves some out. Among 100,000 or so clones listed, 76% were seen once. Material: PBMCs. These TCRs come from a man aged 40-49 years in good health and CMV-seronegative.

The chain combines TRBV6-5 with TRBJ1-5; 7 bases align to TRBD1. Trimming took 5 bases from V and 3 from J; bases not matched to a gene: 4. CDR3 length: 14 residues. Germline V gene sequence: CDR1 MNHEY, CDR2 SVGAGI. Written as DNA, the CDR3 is TGTGCCAGCAGTGACAGGGAAGACAATCAGCCCCAGCATTTT. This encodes CASSDREDNQPQHF.

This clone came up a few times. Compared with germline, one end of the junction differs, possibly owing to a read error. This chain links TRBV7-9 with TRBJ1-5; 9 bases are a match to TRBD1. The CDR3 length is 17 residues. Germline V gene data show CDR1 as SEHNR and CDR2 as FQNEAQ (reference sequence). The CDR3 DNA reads TGTTCCAGCAGCTTAGGGACCGGACAGGGGTCCAATCAGCCCCAGCATTTT. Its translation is CSSSLGTGQGSNQPQHF.

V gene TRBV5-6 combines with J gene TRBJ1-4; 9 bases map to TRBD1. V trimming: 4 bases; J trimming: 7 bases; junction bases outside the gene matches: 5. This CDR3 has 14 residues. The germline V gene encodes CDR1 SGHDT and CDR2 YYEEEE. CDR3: CASSRGQGGEKLFF. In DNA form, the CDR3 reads TGTGCCAGCAGCCGGGGACAGGGAGGTGAAAAACTGTTTTTT.

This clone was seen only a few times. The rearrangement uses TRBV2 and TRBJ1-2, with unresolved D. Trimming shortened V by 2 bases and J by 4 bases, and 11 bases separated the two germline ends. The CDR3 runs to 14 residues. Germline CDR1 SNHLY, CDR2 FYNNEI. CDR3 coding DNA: TGTGCCAGCAGTGAAAATCTGGCTGGCTATGGCTACACCTTC. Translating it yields CASSENLAGYGYTF.

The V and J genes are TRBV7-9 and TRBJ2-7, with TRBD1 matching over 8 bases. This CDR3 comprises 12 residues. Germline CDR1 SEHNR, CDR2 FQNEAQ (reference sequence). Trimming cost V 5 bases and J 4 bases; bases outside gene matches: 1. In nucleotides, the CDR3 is TGTGCCAGCAGCCGGACAGGGTACGAGCAGTACGTC. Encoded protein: CASSRTGYEQYV.

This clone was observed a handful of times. The CDR3 spells CASSDRDSYGYTF. CDR3 sequence (DNA): TGTGCCAGCAGCGACCGGGACAGCTATGGCTACACCTTC. The rearrangement links TRBV7-9 to TRBJ1-2, with 7 positions matching TRBD1. Per germline, CDR1 SEHNR and CDR2 FQNEAQ (reference sequence). J lost 4 bases, V lost 5 bases, and 4 bases had no gene match. CDR3 length equals 13 residues.

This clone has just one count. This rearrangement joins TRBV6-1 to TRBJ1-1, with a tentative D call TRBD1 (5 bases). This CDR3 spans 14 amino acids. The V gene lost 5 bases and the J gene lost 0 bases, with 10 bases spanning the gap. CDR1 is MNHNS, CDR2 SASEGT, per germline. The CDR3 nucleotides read TGTGCCAGCAGTTTTCAGGGTATGAACACTGAAGCTTTCTTT. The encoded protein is CASSFQGMNTEAFF.

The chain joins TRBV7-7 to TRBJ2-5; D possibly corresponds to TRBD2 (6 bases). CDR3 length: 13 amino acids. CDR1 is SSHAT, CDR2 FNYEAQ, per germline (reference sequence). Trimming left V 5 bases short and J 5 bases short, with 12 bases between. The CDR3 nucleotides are TGTGCCAGCAGCCCGGGGACTCGTGAGACCCAGTACTTC. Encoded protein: CASSPGTRETQYF.

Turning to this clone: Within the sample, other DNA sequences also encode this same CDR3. This CDR3 is CASSIGGETQYF. CDR3 sequence (DNA): TGTGCCAGTAGTATAGGAGGGGAGACCCAGTACTTC. The genes are TRBV19 and TRBJ2-5; a possible D gene is TRBD2 (5 bases). Germline loops: CDR1 LNHDA, CDR2 SQIVND (reference sequence). The CDR3 length is 12 residues. Trimming stripped 1 base from V and 5 bases from J, with 5 bases between.

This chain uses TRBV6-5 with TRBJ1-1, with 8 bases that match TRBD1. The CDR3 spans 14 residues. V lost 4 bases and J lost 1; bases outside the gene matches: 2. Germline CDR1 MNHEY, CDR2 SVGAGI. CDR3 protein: CASSLDRANTEAFF. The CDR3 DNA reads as TGTGCCAGCAGTTTGGACAGGGCGAACACTGAAGCTTTCTTT.

The CDR3 nucleotides read TGTGCCAGCGGCGGGAACACTGAAGCTTTCTTT. Encoded protein: CASGGNTEAFF. The V call is TRBV6-5, the J call TRBJ1-1; D remains unclear. The CDR3 is 11 residues long. V gave up 8 bases and J gave up 1 base, with 5 bases separating them. CDR1 MNHEY and CDR2 SVGAGI come from the germline V gene.

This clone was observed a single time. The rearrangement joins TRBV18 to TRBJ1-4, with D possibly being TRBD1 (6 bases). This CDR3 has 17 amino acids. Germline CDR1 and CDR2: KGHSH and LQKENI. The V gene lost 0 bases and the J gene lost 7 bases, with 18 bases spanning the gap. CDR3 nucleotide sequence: TGTGCCAGCTCACCACCTGCGAGAGGACAGTGGGCTGAAAAACTGTTTTTT. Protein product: CASSPPARGQWAEKLFF.

Written as DNA, the CDR3 is TGCGCCAGCAGCCAAGTTTCCAGTATCAGGAATCAGCCCCAGCATTTT. Translation: CASSQVSSIRNQPQHF. The chain is built from TRBV4-3 and TRBJ1-5; D unresolved. Per the germline V gene, CDR1 is LGHNA and CDR2 is YSLEER. V was trimmed by 1 base and J by 4 bases, leaving 14 bases between them. The length of the CDR3 is 16 residues.

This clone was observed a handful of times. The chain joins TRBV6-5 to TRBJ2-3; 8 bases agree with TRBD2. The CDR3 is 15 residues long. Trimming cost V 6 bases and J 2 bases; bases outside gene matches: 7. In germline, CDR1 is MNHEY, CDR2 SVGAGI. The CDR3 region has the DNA TGTGCCAGCAGCTCTAGCGGGTTTTCCACAGATACGCAGTATTTT. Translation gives CASSSSGFSTDTQYF.

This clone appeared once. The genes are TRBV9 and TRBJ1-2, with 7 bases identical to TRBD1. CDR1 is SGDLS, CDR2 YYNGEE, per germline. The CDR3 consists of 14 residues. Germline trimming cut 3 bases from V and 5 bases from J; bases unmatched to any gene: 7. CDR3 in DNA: TGTGCCAGCAGCGGAGGGGACAGCCTTTATGGCTACACCTTC. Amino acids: CASSGGDSLYGYTF.

For the CDR3, the DNA is TGCGCCAGCAGCCAAGGTTCGGCGGGGTACAATGAGCAGTTCTTC. Translation gives CASSQGSAGYNEQFF. V is TRBV4-1 and J is TRBJ2-1; weak D call: TRBD2 (6 bases). The CDR3 covers 15 residues. The germline V gene has CDR1 MGHRA and CDR2 YSYEKL. Trimming pared 1 base from V and 4 bases from J, leaving 11 bases between.

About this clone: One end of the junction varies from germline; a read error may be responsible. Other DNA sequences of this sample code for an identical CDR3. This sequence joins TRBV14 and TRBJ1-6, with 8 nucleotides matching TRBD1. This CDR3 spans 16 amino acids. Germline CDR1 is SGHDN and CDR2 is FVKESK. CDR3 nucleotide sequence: TGTGCCAGCAGCCAATTAACAGGGGGATATAATTCCCCCCTCCACTTT. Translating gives CASSQLTGGYNSPLHF.